These 5 T cell receptor beta chains were sequenced from one sample in a study of T-cell memory formation after mild COVID-19. TCRdb re-called the 5' RACE reads with MiXCR, one entry per CDR3 protein. The sample shows fewer than 250,000 distinct CDR3 sequences, approximately 15% of them seen only once. Sequenced material: PBMCs or a T cell subset sorted from them (not recorded which). The receptors were sampled from an adult woman who had mild COVID-19 (a few samples of this study predate the infection). Cell type and time point are not known.

This clonotype showed up just a few times. The rearrangement joins TRBV20-1 to TRBJ1-2; 7 bases align to TRBD1. V lost 2 bases, J lost 8 bases, and 5 bases stayed unmatched. The germline V gene has CDR1 DFQATT and CDR2 SNEGSKA (reference sequence). The CDR3 runs to 12 residues. The CDR3 bases are TGCAGTGCTAGACCAACAGGGGTCGGCTACACCTTC. Protein sequence: CSARPTGVGYTF.

This clonotype was seen a few times. This chain links TRBV4-1 with TRBJ2-6; D unresolved. Trimming took off 1 base at V and 2 bases at J, with 15 bases between the two ends. CDR3 size: 18 residues. CDR1 MGHRA and CDR2 YSYEKL come from the germline V gene. The CDR3 DNA sequence: TGCGCCAGCAGCCAAGGTTCTAGGAGAATCGCTGGGGCCAACGTCCTGACTTTC. It translates to CASSQGSRRIAGANVLTF.

The chain uses TRBV7-3 and TRBJ1-1; 8 nucleotides align to TRBD1. CDR3 length: 15 amino acids. The junction had 5 bases not matched to a gene; V was cut back by 2 bases and J by 3 bases. Germline V CDR1 and CDR2: SGHTA, FQGTGA. CDR3 in amino acids: CASSLAGQVYTEAFF. The CDR3 bases are TGTGCCAGCAGCTTAGCGGGACAGGTGTACACTGAAGCTTTCTTT.

A few counts support this clonotype. The genes are TRBV18 and TRBJ2-3; 7 nucleotides align to TRBD2. This CDR3 spans 18 amino acids. Germline CDR1 KGHSH, CDR2 LQKENI. J lost 2 bases, V lost 1 base, and 12 bases had no gene match. The CDR3 here is CASSPLLQAGRPTDTQYF. The CDR3 nucleotides are TGTGCCAGCTCACCACTGCTGCAAGCGGGACGACCCACAGATACGCAGTATTTT.

There are a few counts of this clonotype. The J gene is TRBJ1-4, the V gene TRBV3-1, with D possibly being TRBD1 (5 bases). Germline CDR1 and CDR2: LGHDT and YNNKEL (reference sequence). The CDR3 consists of 14 residues. V dropped 2 bases and J dropped 8 bases, with 12 bases sitting between them. As DNA, the CDR3 is TGTGCCAGCAGCCAACAAGGGACGGGGGAAAAACTGTTTTTT. Protein sequence: CASSQQGTGEKLFF.